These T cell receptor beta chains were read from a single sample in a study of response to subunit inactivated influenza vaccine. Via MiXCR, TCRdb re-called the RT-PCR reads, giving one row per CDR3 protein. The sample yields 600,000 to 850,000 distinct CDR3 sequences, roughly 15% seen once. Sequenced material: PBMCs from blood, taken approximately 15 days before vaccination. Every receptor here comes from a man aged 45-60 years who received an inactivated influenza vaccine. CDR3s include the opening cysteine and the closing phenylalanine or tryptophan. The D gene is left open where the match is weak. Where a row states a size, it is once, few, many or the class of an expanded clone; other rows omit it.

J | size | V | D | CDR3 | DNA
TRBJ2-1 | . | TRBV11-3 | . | CASSLFGGLGNEQFF | TGTGCCAGCAGCTTATTTGGGGGTCTAGGCAATGAGCAGTTCTTC
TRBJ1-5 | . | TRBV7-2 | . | CASSRDRGEKPQHF | TGTGCCAGCAGCCGAGACCGGGGGGAAAAGCCCCAGCATTTT
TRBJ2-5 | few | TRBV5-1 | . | CASSLWGTKGEETQYF | TGCGCCAGCAGCTTGTGGGGGACAAAGGGAGAAGAGACCCAGTACTTC
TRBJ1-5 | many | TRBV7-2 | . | CASSLAPFNQPQHF | TGTGCCAGCAGCTTAGCCCCGTTCAATCAGCCCCAGCATTTT
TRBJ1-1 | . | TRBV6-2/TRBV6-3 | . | CASRGFENTEAFF | TGTGCCAGTAGAGGATTCGAGAACACTGAAGCTTTCTTT
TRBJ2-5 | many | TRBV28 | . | CASSLLGQETQYF | TGTGCCAGCAGCCTCCTAGGCCAAGAGACCCAGTACTTC
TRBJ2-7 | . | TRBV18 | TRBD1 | CASSQGQGWYEQYF | TGTGCCAGCTCACAGGGACAGGGTTGGTACGAGCAGTACTTC
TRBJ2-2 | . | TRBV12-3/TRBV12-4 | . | CASSQNLDPGELFF | TGTGCCAGCAGTCAGAATCTAGATCCCGGGGAGCTGTTTTTT
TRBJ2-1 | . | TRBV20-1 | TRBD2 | CSASEGTSGRQFF | TGCAGTGCTAGTGAAGGGACTAGCGGTCGTCAGTTCTTC
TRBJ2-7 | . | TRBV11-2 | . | CASGLPNSAYEQYF | TGTGCCAGCGGTCTTCCCAATAGCGCCTACGAGCAGTACTTC
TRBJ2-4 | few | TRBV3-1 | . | CASSQGSRTLGKNIQYF | TGTGCCAGCAGCCAAGGGTCTAGGACTCTTGGGAAAAACATTCAGTACTTC
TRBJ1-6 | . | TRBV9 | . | CASSVLGSSYNSPLHF | TGTGCCAGCAGCGTCTTGGGGAGCTCCTATAATTCACCCCTCCACTTT
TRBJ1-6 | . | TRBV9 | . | CASTTGNSPLHF | TGTGCCAGCACCACGGGCAATTCACCCCTCCACTTT